This is a list of T cell receptor beta chains from one sample in a study. One entry per CDR3 protein, called by TCRdb with MiXCR from the 5' RACE reads. Of fewer than 9,000 distinct CDR3 sequences listed, around half were seen once; the top ten hold roughly 4.9%. The material sequenced was memory CD4+ T cells sorted from a lymph node. These TCRs come from a female donor with breast cancer. Both conserved end residues are part of each CDR3. A D gene is named only where the DNA matches it firmly. The listing skips clone size in some rows; elsewhere it reads once, few, many or a size class.

d_gene	v_gene	j_gene	abundance	CDR3aa	CDR3nt
TRBD1	TRBV10-3	TRBJ2-3	-	CAISAGTDSSQTQADTQYF	TGTGCCATCAGTGCCGGGACAGACTCGTCCCAAACACAAGCAGATACGCAGTATTTT
-	TRBV4-1	TRBJ1-5	-	CASSPVGAKAQPQHF	TGCGCCAGCAGCCCGGTAGGGGCGAAGGCTCAGCCCCAGCATTTT
-	TRBV14	TRBJ1-1	-	CASSQERGGLTEAFF	TGTGCCAGCAGCCAAGAGAGAGGGGGGTTGACTGAAGCTTTCTTT
TRBD2	TRBV5-5	TRBJ2-3	-	CASSLLAGGQTDTQYF	TGTGCCAGCAGCTTGTTAGCGGGGGGCCAAACAGATACGCAGTATTTT
-	TRBV20-1	TRBJ2-7	-	CSARSLRYEQYF	TGCAGTGCTAGATCGCTCCGCTACGAGCAGTACTTC
-	TRBV7-8	TRBJ1-1	few	CASSLLEDTEAFF	TGTGCCAGCAGCTTACTTGAGGACACTGAAGCTTTCTTT
TRBD2	TRBV5-1	TRBJ2-3	-	CASTGLGTDTQYF	TGCGCCAGCACAGGACTAGGTACAGATACGCAGTATTTT
-	TRBV18	TRBJ1-1	-	CASSPYNVQTEAFF	TGTGCCAGCTCACCATATAATGTCCAAACTGAAGCTTTCTTT
TRBD1	TRBV29-1	TRBJ2-1	few	CSAADRAQFF	TGCAGCGCCGCGGACAGGGCGCAGTTCTTC
TRBD1	TRBV5-1	TRBJ1-2	-	CASTGTGNYGYTF	TGCGCCAGCACCGGGACAGGGAACTATGGCTACACCTTC
TRBD1	TRBV7-6	TRBJ1-6	medium-sized	CASSPWAGGNSPLHF	TGTGCCAGCAGCCCATGGGCAGGGGGAAATTCACCCCTCCACTTT
TRBD1	TRBV10-2	TRBJ2-7	-	CASRFQGALGEQYF	TGCGCCAGCAGGTTTCAGGGGGCCTTGGGCGAGCAGTACTTC
-	TRBV12-3/TRBV12-4	TRBJ1-2	-	CASSLTVPYGYTF	TGTGCCAGCAGTTTGACAGTCCCCTATGGCTACACCTTC
-	TRBV4-2	TRBJ2-7	few	CASSQDPTSAGSYEQYF	TGTGCCAGCAGCCAAGATCCAACCTCGGCCGGCTCCTACGAGCAGTACTTC
-	TRBV20-1	TRBJ1-2	medium-sized	CSAPRQAFNYGYTF	TGCAGTGCTCCTCGGCAGGCCTTCAACTATGGCTACACCTTC
-	TRBV7-8	TRBJ2-5	-	CASSFGEAETQYF	TGTGCCAGCAGCTTCGGAGAGGCAGAGACCCAGTACTTC
-	TRBV12-3/TRBV12-4	TRBJ2-2	-	CASSLAGVAGELFF	TGTGCCAGCAGTTTAGCGGGGGTCGCAGGGGAGCTGTTTTTT